This T cell receptor (beta chain) appears in the sequencing data of a study of spatial heterogeneity in lung cancer. Germline V gene lookup returns CDR1 GTSNPN and CDR2 SVGIG (reference sequence). V was shortened by 3 bases and J by 2 bases, with 10 bases between the two germline ends. The CDR3 length is 13 residues. The sample holds many counts of this clonotype. Antigen: not known. Every individual TCR cDNA molecule carried its own unique molecular identifier, which allowed correction of PCR and sequencing errors. Using its own MiXCR run on the 5' RACE reads, TCRdb lists one record per CDR3 protein. The sample consists of about 15,000 distinct CDR3 sequences, 6.5% to 8% of them appearing once. General study findings and limits: Counts of expanded intratumoral alpha and beta TCRs tracked tumor mutation counts.

Time point specified: sample taken at primary tumor resection. The chain employs TRBV30 and TRBJ1-1; D not resolved. The specimen comprised lung tumor tissue, sampled at surgery. This clonotype originated in a male donor with early-stage non-small cell lung cancer. The CDR3 sequence: CAWRVDRNTEAFF. The CDR3 region has the DNA TGTGCCTGGAGGGTGGATCGTAACACTGAAGCTTTCTTT.